The clone carrying this TCR beta chain was detected only once. Original processing methods: Nucleated cell counts were estimated from reference gene primer amplification. This table comes from immunoSEQ multiplex PCR, and its TCRdb copy is limited to in-frame clones, with some not included. From that table come the V and J calls and clone size; the DNA was used to work out D and trimming. The top ten hold less than 8% of the sample, which has some 200,000 clones, 84% seen once. The sample is drawn from a study of blood T cell repertoires in COVID-19. Study details: Specimens from acute and convalescent COVID-19 originated in the United States, Italy and Spain. PBMCs, B-cell-depleted T cells, or T cells were the source of the cDNA or gDNA that made up the material.

Germline loops: CDR1 SNHLY, CDR2 FYNNEI. Trimming took 5 bases from V and 0 from J, leaving 11 bases between them. This CDR3 contains 15 residues. This clonotype was sampled from a woman between 45 and 60 years old with active or convalescent COVID-19. Source material: peripheral blood. The V call is TRBV2, the J call TRBJ1-3, with a possible D match to TRBD1 (5 bases). CDR3 nucleotides: TGTGCCAGCAGTTACTACAGGAGCTCTGGAAACACCATATATTTT. Protein sequence: CASSYYRSSGNTIYF. Supplemented by reference TRBV2 and TRBJ1-3, the full variable domain reads EPEVTQTPSHQVTQMGQEVILRCVPISNHLYFYWYRQILGQKVEFLVSFYNNEISEKSEIFDDQFSVERPDGSNFTLKIRSTKLEDSAMYFCASSYYRSSGNTIYFGEGSWLTVV.